These 26 T cell receptor beta chains were all obtained from the same sample, sequenced in a study of blood T cells in healthy people across ages. Using a J-beta primer mix together with a sample-barcoded 5' primer, a second PCR was run for about 6 to 11 cycles. TCRdb called the 5' RACE reads again in MiXCR, with one record for every CDR3 protein. The data hold around 1.5 million distinct CDR3 sequences, with around 42% observed a single time. The sample taken for sequencing was blood. These receptors originate from a woman between 18 and 30 years old in good health.

The rearrangement joins TRBV6-6 to TRBJ1-6, with 8 bases matching TRBD1. With 6 bases clipped from V and 1 base from J, the junction kept 8 bases outside the gene matches. The CDR3 is 17 residues long. The germline V gene encodes CDR1 MNHNY and CDR2 SVGAGI (reference sequence). The CDR3 reads CASSPGQGGSYNSPLHF. The CDR3 coding sequence is TGTGCCAGCAGCCCTGGACAGGGTGGTTCCTATAATTCACCCCTCCACTTT.

The chain joins TRBV11-2 to TRBJ1-3; D is unresolved. The CDR3 runs to 15 residues. CDR1 is SGHAT, CDR2 FQNNGV, per germline. The V gene lost 6 bases and the J gene lost 0 bases, with 12 bases spanning the gap. The CDR3 DNA sequence: TGTGCCAGCAGAAGCGAGCTGAACTCTGGAAACACCATATATTTT. Amino acid sequence: CASRSELNSGNTIYF.

The V and J genes are TRBV11-1 and TRBJ2-5; TRBD2 might be the D (5 bases). V gave up 1 base and J gave up 5 bases, with 8 bases separating them. The length of the CDR3 is 13 residues. The germline V gene encodes CDR1 SGHAT and CDR2 FQDESV (reference sequence). The CDR3 DNA follows: TGTGCCAGCAGCTTAGAGGACTCCGAGACCCAGTACTTC. Amino acid sequence: CASSLEDSETQYF.

The chain is built from TRBV7-9 and TRBJ2-1, with D tentatively TRBD2 (6 bases). This CDR3 contains 15 residues. Between the trimmed V and J ends, which lost 1 base and 6 bases, there was a span of 13 bases. Germline V gives CDR1 SEHNR, CDR2 FQNEAQ (reference sequence). The chain's CDR3 is CASSLGGMLSNEQFF. Here the CDR3 DNA reads TGTGCCAGCAGCTTAGGCGGGATGCTCTCCAATGAGCAGTTCTTC.

This clonotype appeared a few times. The genes are TRBV11-2 and TRBJ2-1; D uncertain. From germline, CDR1 is SGHAT and CDR2 FQNNGV. Trimming took 1 base from V and 0 from J, leaving 10 bases between them. There are 16 residues in the CDR3. The CDR3 region has the DNA TGTGCCAGCAGCTTAGGACCAACCCACTCCTACAATGAGCAGTTCTTC. This codes for CASSLGPTHSYNEQFF. Drawing the rest from reference TRBV11-2 and TRBJ2-1, the complete variable domain is EAGVAQSPRYKIIEKRQSVAFWCNPISGHATLYWYQQILGQGPKLLIQFQNNGVVDDSQLPKDRFSAERLKGVDSTLKIQPAKLEDSAVYLCASSLGPTHSYNEQFFGPGTRLTVL.

The chain combines TRBV7-2 with TRBJ2-7, with 8 bases identical to TRBD1. CDR1 and CDR2 from the germline V gene are SGHTA and FQGNSA. The CDR3 has 16 amino acids. The trim removed 10 bases at V and 1 base at J, leaving 15 bases unmatched. The CDR3 loop is CATSEGPTGVSYEQYF. CDR3 coding DNA: TGTGCCACCTCCGAGGGCCCGACAGGGGTTTCCTACGAGCAGTACTTC.

The chain employs TRBV12-3 or TRBV12-4 and TRBJ2-3, with D perhaps given as TRBD1 or TRBD2 (5 bases each). The CDR3 length is 14 residues. V lost 7 bases to trimming and J lost 6 bases, with 17 bases between them. As DNA, the CDR3 is TGTGCCAGCACTCCGGGGCCTCTCACTGATACGCAGTATTTT. It encodes CASTPGPLTDTQYF.

The rearrangement links TRBV3-1 to TRBJ1-2, with D maybe TRBD1 (5 bases). V lost 1 base and J 4 bases, leaving 13 bases between the germline ends. Germline V gene sequence: CDR1 LGHDT, CDR2 YNNKEL (reference sequence). CDR3 length: 15 amino acids. CDR3 amino acids: CASSQGRGTGYGYTF. The CDR3 DNA reads as TGTGCCAGCAGCCAAGGTCGGGGCACCGGCTATGGCTACACCTTC.

Concerning this clonotype: At one end, the junction sequence differs from germline, possibly due to a read error. The V call is TRBV20-1, the J call TRBJ2-3; 9 nucleotides agree with TRBD2. From germline, CDR1 is DFQATT and CDR2 SNEGSKA (reference sequence). The CDR3 is made up of 19 amino acids. The CDR3 here is CSARDLLAGPLRSTDTRYF. The DNA of the CDR3 is TGCAGTGCTAGAGATCTACTAGCGGGCCCATTAAGAAGCACAGATACGCGGTATTTT.

This sequence joins TRBV20-1 and TRBJ1-1, with TRBD1 identical over 10 bases. J gave up 4 bases and V 6 bases, and 11 bases lay outside the gene matches. Germline V gene lookup returns CDR1 DFQATT and CDR2 SNEGSKA (reference sequence). CDR3 length equals 15 residues. The chain's CDR3 is CSARDRGHGGTEAFF. CDR3 bases: TGCAGTGCCCGGGACAGGGGTCACGGTGGCACTGAAGCTTTCTTT.

The V call is TRBV7-9, the J call TRBJ2-7; TRBD1 matches 9 bases. V shed 7 bases and J 0 bases; nucleotides not matched to a gene: 7. Germline V lookup: CDR1 SEHNR, CDR2 FQNEAQ (reference sequence). This CDR3 comprises 15 residues. CDR3 region: CASIDGTGISYEQYF. The CDR3 DNA sequence: TGTGCCAGCATCGATGGGACAGGGATCTCCTACGAGCAGTACTTC.

The gene calls are TRBV20-1 and TRBJ2-2, with TRBD1 matching over 7 bases. The V gene's germline CDR1 is DFQATT and CDR2 SNEGSKA (reference sequence). The trim removed 6 bases at V and 4 bases at J, leaving 5 bases unmatched. This CDR3 has 13 residues. The CDR3 sequence: CSAQKGATGELFF. The DNA of the CDR3 is TGCAGTGCCCAAAAGGGGGCCACCGGGGAGCTGTTTTTT.

The V gene is TRBV7-9, the J gene TRBJ1-2; no firm D call. The CDR3 contains 12 residues. Between the trimmed V and J ends, which lost 4 bases and 8 bases, there was a span of 11 bases. CDR1 is SEHNR and CDR2 is FQNEAQ in the germline V gene (reference sequence). The DNA for the CDR3 is TGTGCCAGCAGCTCCCCCTCCGGGGGCTACACCTTC. Translated: CASSSPSGGYTF.

The rearrangement uses TRBV12-3 or TRBV12-4 and TRBJ2-7, with TRBD2 identical over 7 bases. The J call may be mistaken, given a closer DNA end match to TRBJ2-5. The CDR3 loop spans 16 amino acids. The CDR3 is CASSPGTTLGSTTQYF. The CDR3 DNA follows: TGTGCCAGCAGTCCCGGGACTACGCTAGGGTCAACGACCCAGTACTTC.

V gene TRBV4-1 combines with J gene TRBJ2-5; D unclear. Trimming removed 4 bases from V and 1 base from J, with 7 bases in between. The CDR3 has 13 residues. Germline V lookup: CDR1 MGHRA, CDR2 YSYEKL. The CDR3 region has the DNA TGCGCCAGCAGCCTACAGTTCCAAGAGACCCAGTACTTC. It is translated as CASSLQFQETQYF.

This rearrangement joins TRBV10-3 to TRBJ2-1; D remains unclear. TRBJ2-7 explains the end of the DNA better; the J call may be wrong. Germline loops: CDR1 ENHRY, CDR2 SYGVKD. The CDR3 is 12 amino acids. As DNA, the CDR3 is TGTGCCATCAGTGTGACTTACAATGAGCAGTACTTC. It encodes CAISVTYNEQYF.

The chain recombines TRBV4-1 with TRBJ2-7; 7 bases line up with TRBD1. CDR1 is MGHRA and CDR2 is YSYEKL in the germline V gene. The CDR3 totals 16 residues. Trimming at V came to 3 bases and at J to 1 base, leaving 9 bases not matched to a gene. The CDR3 here is CASSHQGGVASYEQYF. The CDR3 region has the DNA TGCGCCAGCAGCCATCAAGGGGGCGTAGCTTCCTACGAGCAGTACTTC.

The chain employs TRBV29-1 and TRBJ2-1; D not resolved. In germline, CDR1 is SQVTM, CDR2 ANQGSEA. The CDR3 length is 12 residues. V lost 6 bases, J lost 6 bases, and 12 bases lay in between. The CDR3 DNA reads as TGCAGCGTGATCTATCAACCCAATGAGCAGTTCTTC. It translates to CSVIYQPNEQFF.

J is TRBJ1-2 and V is TRBV20-1; D gene ambiguous. The CDR3 sequence is 15 residues long. V was pared by 0 bases and J by 1 base, with 12 bases between. The germline gives CDR1 DFQATT, CDR2 SNEGSKA (reference sequence). The CDR3 DNA reads TGCAGTGCTAGAGATCCCGCAGGTGATAACTATGGCTACACCTTC. Encoded protein: CSARDPAGDNYGYTF.

This clonotype was detected only a few times. This chain links TRBV29-1 with TRBJ1-2; TRBD1 matches 12 bases. Trimming cost V 6 bases and J 7 bases; bases outside gene matches: 9. Germline lookup yields CDR1 SQVTM and CDR2 ANQGSEA. The CDR3 totals 14 residues. CDR3: CSVPTWDRGRGYTF. The CDR3 nucleotides are TGCAGCGTACCTACATGGGACAGGGGGCGTGGCTACACCTTC.

This sequence joins TRBV28 and TRBJ2-7; a weak D match, TRBD1 (5 bases). The CDR3 totals 12 residues. From germline, CDR1 is MDHEN and CDR2 SYDVKM. V was shortened by 6 bases and J by 10 bases, with 16 bases between the two germline ends. The CDR3 DNA reads TGTGCCAGCAGCCGCGGACAATCTATTCAGTACTTC. Residues: CASSRGQSIQYF.

The chain links TRBV7-9 to TRBJ1-1; 7 bases line up with TRBD1. Germline CDR1 is SEHNR and CDR2 is FQNEAQ (reference sequence). This CDR3 spans 16 amino acids. The V gene end was trimmed by 5 bases and the J gene end by 6 bases; junction bases not matched to a gene: 15. The CDR3 coding sequence is TGTGCCAGCAGCCCACCCCCATACAGGGGATATTCTGAAGCTTTCTTT. Its translation: CASSPPPYRGYSEAFF.

The chain is built from TRBV27 and TRBJ2-7; 8 bases are a match to TRBD2. The ends lost 4 bases at V and 7 bases at J; junction bases unmatched: 12. The CDR3 is made up of 15 amino acids. From germline, CDR1 is MNHEY and CDR2 SMNVEV (reference sequence). Here the CDR3 reads CASSSQAGAWSEQYF. As DNA, the CDR3 is TGTGCCAGCAGTTCCCAAGCGGGAGCGTGGTCTGAGCAGTACTTC.

This clonotype was found a few times. The CDR3 nucleotides are TGTGCCAGCAGTTTTCAAGGCCACGATCAGCCCCAGCATTTT. As protein: CASSFQGHDQPQHF. The chain joins TRBV27 to TRBJ1-5; D is unresolved. The CDR3 totals 14 residues. The V gene's germline CDR1 is MNHEY and CDR2 SMNVEV (reference sequence). V lost 3 bases, J lost 5 bases, and 11 bases lay in between.

The chain recombines TRBV20-1 with TRBJ1-2; possibly TRBD1 for D (5 bases). Germline V gives CDR1 DFQATT, CDR2 SNEGSKA (reference sequence). Trimming removed 1 base from V and 13 bases from J, with 10 bases in between. The CDR3 runs to 10 residues. CDR3 protein: CSARGQGGTF. The CDR3 bases are TGCAGTGCTAGAGGTCAGGGAGGCACCTTC.

The genes are TRBV5-1 and TRBJ1-1, with TRBD1 matching over 12 bases. The germline CDR1 and CDR2 sequences are SGHRS and YFSETQ. Trimming cost V 3 bases and J 7 bases; bases outside gene matches: 10. The CDR3 runs 16 residues. CDR3 in DNA: TGCGCCAGCAGCTGGGGCCCGGGACAGGGGGCTAGTGAAGCTTTCTTT. Protein: CASSWGPGQGASEAFF.